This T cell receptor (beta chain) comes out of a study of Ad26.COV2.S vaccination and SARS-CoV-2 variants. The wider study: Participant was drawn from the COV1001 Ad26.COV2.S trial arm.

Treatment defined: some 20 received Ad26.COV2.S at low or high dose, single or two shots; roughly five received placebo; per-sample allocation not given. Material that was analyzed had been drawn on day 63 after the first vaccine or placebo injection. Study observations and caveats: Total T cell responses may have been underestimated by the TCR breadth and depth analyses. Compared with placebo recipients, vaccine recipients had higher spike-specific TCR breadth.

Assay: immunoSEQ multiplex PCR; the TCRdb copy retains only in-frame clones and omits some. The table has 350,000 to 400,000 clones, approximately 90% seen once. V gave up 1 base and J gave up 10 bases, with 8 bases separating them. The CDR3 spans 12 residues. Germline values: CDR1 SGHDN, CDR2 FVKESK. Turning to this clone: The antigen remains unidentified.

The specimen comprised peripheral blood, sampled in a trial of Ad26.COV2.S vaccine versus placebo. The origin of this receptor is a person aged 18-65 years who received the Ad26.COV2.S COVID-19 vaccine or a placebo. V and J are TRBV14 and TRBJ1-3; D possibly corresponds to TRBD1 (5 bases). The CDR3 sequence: CASSQGQWTIYF. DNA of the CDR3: TGTGCCAGCAGCCAAGGACAGTGGACCATATATTTT.